Described below is a single T cell receptor beta chain sequence and its context. This specimen comes from a study of T cell responses to AZD1222 COVID-19 vaccine. From germline, CDR1 is PRHDT and CDR2 FYEKMQ (reference sequence). V lost 4 bases and J lost 0, with 10 bases in between. This CDR3 comprises 15 residues. Generated by immunoSEQ multiplex PCR, the TCRdb table keeps only in-frame clones and is missing some. Altogether approximately 89,000 clones are present, roughly 84% being singletons, with the ten largest covering 2.8%. V is TRBV13 and J is TRBJ1-3; D not certain. This specimen was peripheral blood, taken on day 0 of AZD1222 vaccination. The origin of this receptor is an adult in good health. DNA for the CDR3: TGTGCCAGCAGCTCGGGTGGCCACTCTGGAAACACCATATATTTT. Its translation: CASSSGGHSGNTIYF.